This entry lists 21 T cell receptor beta chains sequenced from one sample in a study of control samples from healthy donors and cancer patients. Measured with immunoSEQ multiplex PCR; TCRdb has only the in-frame clones, and not every one. Among about 72,000 clones, about 92% were seen once, and the ten largest hold 5% to 6%. Material: blood. The receptors shown here come from a woman aged 55-70 years in good health.

The rearrangement uses TRBV4-1 and TRBJ2-1; D is ambiguous. Trimming shortened V by 0 bases and J by 4 bases, and 4 bases separated the two germline ends. This CDR3 is 13 amino acids long. Germline loops: CDR1 MGHRA, CDR2 YSYEKL. CDR3 bases: TGCGCCAGCAGCCAAGATGGTTACAATGAGCAGTTCTTC. It translates to CASSQDGYNEQFF.

The CDR3 bases are TGTGCCAGCAGCCTAGCGGAAAAGGAGACCCAGTACTTC. It encodes CASSLAEKETQYF. The chain links TRBV12-3 or TRBV12-4 to TRBJ2-5; TRBD2 aligns across 7 bases. V was pared by 6 bases and J by 5 bases, with 6 bases of the junction left unmatched. This CDR3 is 13 amino acids long.

The chain carries TRBV27 and TRBJ2-2, with TRBD1 as a possible D gene (6 bases). This CDR3 contains 13 residues. Per germline, CDR1 MNHEY and CDR2 SMNVEV (reference sequence). Trimming pared 7 bases from V and 5 bases from J, leaving 11 bases between. The CDR3 bases are TGTGCCAGCAACCGAAGGGGGACCGGGGAGCTGTTTTTT. It encodes CASNRRGTGELFF.

The rearrangement links TRBV10-3 to TRBJ1-1; 8 bases are shared with TRBD1. Per germline, CDR1 ENHRY and CDR2 SYGVKD. This CDR3 region has 15 residues. V shed 2 bases, J shed 6 bases, and the junction held 8 bases outside the gene matches. CDR3 in amino acids: CAISEAQGARAEAFF. The CDR3 region has the DNA TGTGCCATCAGTGAGGCCCAGGGGGCAAGGGCTGAAGCTTTCTTT.

This chain uses TRBV19 with TRBJ1-4, with D unclear. Germline V gives CDR1 LNHDA, CDR2 SQIVND (reference sequence). V was clipped by 2 bases and J by 8 bases, with 6 bases between them. This CDR3 has 12 residues. The CDR3 is CASSISREKLFF. The CDR3 coding sequence is TGTGCCAGTAGTATAAGCAGAGAAAAACTGTTTTTT. Looking up the rest from reference TRBV19 and TRBJ1-4 gives the full variable domain: DGGITQSPKYLFRKEGQNVTLSCEQNLNHDAMYWYRQDPGQGLRLIYYSQIVNDFQKGDIAEGYSVSREKKESFPLTVTSAQKNPTAFYLCASSISREKLFFGSGTQLSVL.

The gene calls are TRBV19 and TRBJ2-6; D unclear. This CDR3 has 14 amino acids. The germline CDR1 and CDR2 sequences are LNHDA and SQIVND (reference sequence). V lost 5 bases, J lost 0 bases, and 5 bases lay in between. The DNA for the CDR3 is TGTGCCAGTAGTGTCAGCTCTGGGGCCAACGTCCTGACTTTC. It translates to CASSVSSGANVLTF. The variable domain in full, with the rest retrieved from reference TRBV19 and TRBJ2-6, is DGGITQSPKYLFRKEGQNVTLSCEQNLNHDAMYWYRQDPGQGLRLIYYSQIVNDFQKGDIAEGYSVSREKKESFPLTVTSAQKNPTAFYLCASSVSSGANVLTFGAGSRLTVL.

The V call is TRBV30, the J call TRBJ2-1; no clear D. V was trimmed by 0 bases and J by 5 bases, leaving 5 bases between them. Germline CDR1 GTSNPN, CDR2 SVGIG (reference sequence). The length of the CDR3 is 12 residues. The CDR3 loop is CAWSVRNNEQFF. In DNA, the CDR3 is TGTGCCTGGAGTGTAAGAAACAATGAGCAGTTCTTC.

This sequence joins TRBV4-1 and TRBJ2-3; 9 bases are shared with TRBD2. Germline values: CDR1 MGHRA, CDR2 YSYEKL. CDR3 length equals 19 residues. V gave up 4 bases and J gave up 4 bases; unmatched junction bases: 18. The CDR3 DNA follows: TGCGCCAGCAGCCTATCTCCGTCGCCTAGCGGGATTCCCGCAGATACGCAGTATTTT. This gives the protein CASSLSPSPSGIPADTQYF.

CDR3 loop: CASSQDMTSTYNEQFF. The CDR3, as DNA: TGCGCCAGCAGCCAAGATATGACGTCTACCTACAATGAGCAGTTCTTC. V gene TRBV4-3 combines with J gene TRBJ2-1; D unclear. The CDR3 is 16 residues long. Trimming took off 0 bases at V and 2 bases at J, with 11 bases between the two ends. The V gene's germline CDR1 is LGHNA and CDR2 YSLEER.

The rearrangement links TRBV19 to TRBJ1-1; D is ambiguous. V lost 4 bases and J 0 bases, leaving 6 bases between the germline ends. The germline gives CDR1 LNHDA, CDR2 SQIVND (reference sequence). CDR3 length equals 13 residues. The CDR3 bases are TGTGCCAGTAGTAACATCCTGAACACTGAAGCTTTCTTT. It specifies CASSNILNTEAFF.

The chain uses TRBV18 and TRBJ2-3; D uncertain. Germline values: CDR1 KGHSH, CDR2 LQKENI. This CDR3 region has 13 residues. V gave up 6 bases and J gave up 3 bases, with 10 bases separating them. CDR3 loop: CASSYSETDTQYF. DNA of the CDR3: TGTGCCAGCTCCTACTCAGAAACAGATACGCAGTATTTT.

This clone was found once. The chain carries TRBV19 and TRBJ1-5; D remains unclear. The CDR3 extends over 13 amino acids. V was clipped by 5 bases and J by 3 bases, with 8 bases between them. Germline CDR1 reads LNHDA; CDR2 reads SQIVND (reference sequence). CDR3 in amino acids: CASSPIPNQPQHF. The CDR3, as DNA: TGTGCCAGTAGTCCCATTCCCAATCAGCCCCAGCATTTT.

The V call is TRBV28, the J call TRBJ2-5, with 9 bases fitting TRBD2. Germline-derived CDR1 and CDR2 are MDHEN and SYDVKM. Losses at the gene ends were 0 bases for V and 7 bases for J; bases not matched to a gene: 9. This CDR3 is built from 16 residues. CDR3 residues: CASSLWVAGEVATQYF. CDR3 DNA sequence: TGTGCCAGCAGTTTATGGGTAGCGGGAGAAGTCGCGACCCAGTACTTC. The entire variable domain, with the rest obtained from reference TRBV28 and TRBJ2-5, is as follows: DVKVTQSSRYLVKRTGEKVFLECVQDMDHENMFWYRQDPGLGLRLIYFSYDVKMKEKGDIPEGYSVSREKKERFSLILESASTNQTSMYLCASSLWVAGEVATQYFGPGTRLLVL.

V usage is TRBV19 and J usage is TRBJ1-4; possibly TRBD1 for D (6 bases). V lost 4 bases to trimming and J lost 4 bases, with 19 bases between them. The CDR3 contains 17 residues. The V gene's germline CDR1 is LNHDA and CDR2 SQIVND (reference sequence). The CDR3 reads CASSTRQALGSNEKLFF. Here the CDR3 DNA reads TGTGCCAGTAGTACTCGACAGGCACTCGGTAGTAATGAAAAACTGTTTTTT.

The chain has TRBV15 and TRBJ2-1; 9 nucleotides align to TRBD2. This CDR3 spans 18 amino acids. The ends lost 1 base at V and 9 bases at J; junction bases unmatched: 16. The germline V gene encodes CDR1 LNHNV and CDR2 YYDKDF (reference sequence). CDR3 protein: CATSRVSARSGREGEQFF. CDR3 nucleotides: TGTGCCACCAGCAGAGTTTCGGCCCGTAGCGGGAGAGAAGGTGAGCAGTTCTTC.

The chain has TRBV7-9 and TRBJ1-3; D gene ambiguous. Trimming removed 2 bases from V and 0 bases from J, with 5 bases in between. The CDR3 is made up of 14 amino acids. Germline CDR1 reads SEHNR; CDR2 reads FQNEAQ (reference sequence). CDR3 nucleotides: TGTGCCAGCAGCTTAAGAAGCTCTGGAAACACCATATATTTT. Protein product: CASSLRSSGNTIYF.

CDR3 loop: CASSQDATATGELFF. CDR3 DNA: TGCGCCAGCAGCCAAGACGCTACTGCAACCGGGGAGCTGTTTTTT. J is TRBJ2-2 and V is TRBV4-3; no clear D. CDR1 LGHNA and CDR2 YSLEER come from the germline V gene. V was cut by 0 bases and J by 5 bases, with 10 bases left in between. The CDR3 has 15 amino acids.

The V call is TRBV2, the J call TRBJ2-7, with D perhaps matching TRBD1 or TRBD2 (5 bases each). The CDR3 contains 15 residues. CDR1 and CDR2 from the germline V gene are SNHLY and FYNNEI. V was clipped by 0 bases and J by 5 bases, with 14 bases between them. CDR3 nucleotide sequence: TGTGCCAGCAGTGAAGCGCTGGGACCCCGCCACGAGCAGTACTTC. Amino acids: CASSEALGPRHEQYF.

The CDR3 loop reads CASSSGVTNEKLFF. The CDR3 DNA follows: TGTGCCAGCAGTTCCGGGGTTACTAATGAAAAACTGTTTTTT. The V call is TRBV27, the J call TRBJ1-4; D is uncertain. CDR1 MNHEY and CDR2 SMNVEV come from the germline V gene (reference sequence). V lost 4 bases to trimming and J lost 2 bases, with 8 bases between them. The CDR3 consists of 14 residues.

The chain employs TRBV5-1 and TRBJ2-5, with 11 bases fitting TRBD2. There are 16 residues in the CDR3. In germline, CDR1 is SGHRS, CDR2 YFSETQ. V dropped 2 bases and J dropped 1; count of bases not matched to a gene: 4. CDR3 nucleotides: TGCGCCAGCAGCTTCGGGACTAGCGGTTTCCAAGAGACCCAGTACTTC. It encodes CASSFGTSGFQETQYF.

The J gene is TRBJ1-4, the V gene TRBV2; D is unresolved. CDR3 length: 15 amino acids. The ends were cut back, 0 bases at V and 0 bases at J, with 5 bases in the middle. Germline lookup yields CDR1 SNHLY and CDR2 FYNNEI. The CDR3 reads CASSEAGTTNEKLFF. In DNA form, the CDR3 reads TGTGCCAGCAGTGAAGCCGGGACAACTAATGAAAAACTGTTTTTT.